Shown below are 12 T cell receptor beta chains from a single sample sequenced in a study of T cell changes during pregnancy in multiple sclerosis. Using immunoSEQ multiplex PCR, the repertoire was profiled, and TCRdb retains in-frame clones only, with some absent. The sample has tens of thousands of clones, around 92% seen once. The input for sequencing was CD4+ T cells from peripheral blood mononuclear cells, taken in the third trimester of pregnancy. These receptors came from a female donor with multiple sclerosis, enrolled in a pregnancy study.

V usage is TRBV7-7 and J usage is TRBJ1-5; 7 bases map to TRBD1. V dropped 5 bases and J dropped 5; count of bases not matched to a gene: 9. Germline V CDR1 and CDR2: SSHAT, FNYEAQ (reference sequence). The CDR3 is made up of 15 amino acids. CDR3 in amino acids: CASSQGVRADQPQHF. The CDR3 region has the DNA TGTGCCAGCAGCCAGGGGGTGCGGGCGGATCAGCCCCAGCATTTT.

The V and J genes are TRBV29-1 and TRBJ2-3; tentative D call: TRBD2 (6 bases). Germline V lookup: CDR1 SQVTM, CDR2 ANQGSEA. V was trimmed by 8 bases and J by 2 bases, leaving 17 bases between them. The CDR3 has 14 residues. CDR3 amino acids: CSSGGQLHTDTQYF. For the CDR3, the DNA is TGCAGCTCCGGGGGTCAGCTTCACACAGATACGCAGTATTTT.

The count of this clone is one. The CDR3 loop is CASSQDPGQGKAGELFF. The CDR3 DNA reads as TGTGCCAGCAGCCAAGATCCGGGACAGGGAAAAGCCGGGGAGCTGTTTTTT. The V gene is TRBV4-2, the J gene TRBJ2-2; 9 nucleotides align to TRBD1. The germline V gene has CDR1 LGHNA and CDR2 YNFKEQ. Trimming at V came to 0 bases and at J to 6 bases, leaving 8 bases not matched to a gene. This CDR3 is 17 amino acids long.

This clone appeared a single time. The chain combines TRBV2 with TRBJ1-4; possible D gene TRBD1, 5 bases. CDR3 length equals 16 residues. Deletions cut 6 bases from V and 1 base from J, with 15 bases between. Germline V CDR1 and CDR2: SNHLY, FYNNEI. The CDR3 reads CASRGGVDRTNEKLFF. In DNA, the CDR3 is TGTGCCAGCAGGGGGGGGGTAGATCGAACTAATGAAAAACTGTTTTTT.

The chain carries TRBV5-6 and TRBJ1-4, with unresolved D. The CDR3 is 14 residues long. V gave up 2 bases and J gave up 7 bases, with 12 bases separating them. The germline gives CDR1 SGHDT, CDR2 YYEEEE. CDR3 region: CASSFKGDVEKLFF. The DNA of the CDR3 is TGTGCCAGCAGCTTCAAGGGAGATGTTGAAAAACTGTTTTTT.

The chain carries TRBV10-3 and TRBJ1-5; no reliable D call. The CDR3 is 13 residues long. Trimming cost V 7 bases and J 4 bases, with 11 bases left between them. The germline V gene encodes CDR1 ENHRY and CDR2 SYGVKD. CDR3 protein: CAITVSPNQPQHF. The CDR3 region has the DNA TGTGCCATCACCGTGAGTCCGAATCAGCCCCAGCATTTT.

V and J are TRBV27 and TRBJ2-3; TRBD1 matches at 8 bases. Losses at the gene ends were 2 bases for V and 0 bases for J; bases not matched to a gene: 10. Germline CDR1 MNHEY, CDR2 SMNVEV (reference sequence). The CDR3 is 18 residues long. The CDR3 protein is CASSLGVAYRGSTDTQYF. The CDR3 DNA is TGTGCCAGCAGTTTAGGGGTTGCATACAGGGGGAGCACAGATACGCAGTATTTT.

The V gene is TRBV5-4, the J gene TRBJ2-1; 12 nucleotides line up with TRBD2. Per the germline V gene, CDR1 is SGHNT and CDR2 is YYREEE (reference sequence). Trimming took 5 bases from V and 3 from J; bases not matched to a gene: 3. The CDR3 contains 15 residues. The CDR3 nucleotides are TGTGCCAGCAGGTGGACTAGCGGGGACTACAATGAGCAGTTCTTC. This translates into CASRWTSGDYNEQFF.

This chain connects TRBV5-4 to TRBJ1-2; maybe TRBD1 (6 bases). V lost 0 bases to trimming and J lost 6 bases, with 9 bases between them. In germline, CDR1 is SGHNT, CDR2 YYREEE (reference sequence). The CDR3 runs 13 residues. CDR3 nucleotides: TGTGCCAGCAGCTTGGTTCGACAGGATGGCTACACCTTC. It yields the protein CASSLVRQDGYTF.

This chain joins TRBV19 and TRBJ1-5; 8 bases align to TRBD1. Germline V CDR1 and CDR2: LNHDA, SQIVND (reference sequence). J lost 3 bases, V lost 5 bases, and 12 bases had no gene match. CDR3 length equals 17 residues. CDR3: CASSAGTGTLPNQPQHF. In DNA form, the CDR3 reads TGTGCCAGTAGTGCCGGGACAGGTACACTCCCCAATCAGCCCCAGCATTTT. Together with reference TRBV19 and TRBJ1-5, the CDR3 gives the full variable domain: DGGITQSPKYLFRKEGQNVTLSCEQNLNHDAMYWYRQDPGQGLRLIYYSQIVNDFQKGDIAEGYSVSREKKESFPLTVTSAQKNPTAFYLCASSAGTGTLPNQPQHFGDGTRLSIL.

The chain has TRBV19 and TRBJ1-1; 9 bases align to TRBD1. Germline CDR1 and CDR2: LNHDA and SQIVND (reference sequence). The trim removed 1 base at V and 1 base at J, leaving 1 base unmatched. This CDR3 spans 15 amino acids. The CDR3 region is CASSIGGQGNTEAFF. The CDR3 coding sequence is TGTGCCAGTAGTATAGGGGGACAGGGGAACACTGAAGCTTTCTTT.

This sequence joins TRBV7-9 and TRBJ2-7, with 7 nucleotides matching TRBD1. CDR1 SEHNR and CDR2 FQNEAQ come from the germline V gene (reference sequence). The V and J ends lost 6 bases and 0 bases, in that order; junction bases with no gene match: 5. This CDR3 region has 14 residues. The CDR3 loop reads CASSVGGVSYEQYF. The CDR3 coding sequence is TGTGCCAGCAGTGTAGGGGGCGTCTCCTACGAGCAGTACTTC.